The clone carrying this T cell receptor beta chain was picked up a small number of times. Its antigen is not identified. This table comes from immunoSEQ multiplex PCR, and its TCRdb copy is limited to in-frame clones, with some not included. The sample holds 20,000 to 25,000 clones; 85% are singletons and the top ten take around a sixth. This CDR3 spans 11 amino acids. Germline assignment: CDR1 MDHEN and CDR2 SYDVKM. Trimming left V 2 bases short and J 5 bases short, with 1 base between. These data belong to a study of lymphopenia after photon versus proton radiotherapy. Notes on the study in general: A bigger post-nadir fall in TCR diversity correlated inversely with survival time in deceased patients. Proton therapy kept repertoires fairly stable, unlike photons, which gained effector/memory cells. After lymphocyte nadir, photon-treated repertoires showed oligoclonal expansion, especially CD8+ Temra. Authors raise, but do not show, better survival with proton therapy.

Sequencing was performed on peripheral blood, taken from a patient treated with photon-based radiotherapy. This TCR derives from a man aged 60-69 years with pancreatic cancer. The rearrangement joins TRBV28 to TRBJ1-5; D gene uncertain. The CDR3, as DNA: TGTGCCAGCAGTTTACATCAGCCCCAGCATTTT. Encoded protein: CASSLHQPQHF.